This T cell receptor beta chain is drawn from a study of OX40 agonist ivuxolimab in advanced cancers. On the study more broadly: A diagnosis of hepatocellular carcinoma, melanoma, renal cell or head and neck cancer was present in dose-escalation patients. Anti-PD-1, anti-PD-L1 or anti-CTLA-4 therapy given earlier was allowed, and approximately 43% had some.

Measured with immunoSEQ multiplex PCR; TCRdb has only the in-frame clones, and not every one. The sample yields about 140,000 clones, roughly 91% seen once. This clone was seen a single time. V trimming: 1 base; J trimming: 4 bases; junction bases outside the gene matches: 7. This CDR3 spans 15 amino acids. Germline V gene lookup returns CDR1 SGHTS and CDR2 YDEGEE. The rearrangement joins TRBV5-8 to TRBJ2-7, with TRBD1 matching 8 bases. Sequencing was performed on CD4+ or CD8+ T cells sorted from blood, taken in a trial of the OX40 agonist ivuxolimab. The receptor comes from an adult with an advanced solid tumor such as melanoma, head and neck, liver or kidney cancer. The CDR3 spells CASSLYRGSRYEQYF. The CDR3 DNA reads TGTGCCAGCAGCTTGTACAGGGGGTCTCGGTACGAGCAGTACTTC.